The source of this T cell receptor (beta chain) is a study of cytomegalovirus exposure and HLA in healthy donors. General study results and limits: In a later analysis, an Asian-associated ancestry cluster reportedly showed fewer N-insertions than the 666-donor mean.

As concerns this clone: Its cognate antigen is unknown.

Use of 60 Vbeta and 13 Jbeta primers characterized the PCR. Profiled with immunoSEQ multiplex PCR; TCRdb holds only in-frame clones, not every one. This table holds 85,000 to 100,000 clones, 78% found once. The CDR3 is made up of 14 amino acids. V was pared by 6 bases and J by 2 bases, with 12 bases between. CDR1 is SGHKS and CDR2 is YYEKEE in the germline V gene (reference sequence). The sample consisted of PBMCs. The chain recombines TRBV5-5 with TRBJ1-3; possible D gene TRBD1, 5 bases. The sequence was obtained from a middle-aged woman in good health and CMV-seropositive. This chain's CDR3 is CASNNWGAGNTIYF. CDR3 bases: TGTGCCAGCAACAACTGGGGGGCTGGAAACACCATATATTTT.